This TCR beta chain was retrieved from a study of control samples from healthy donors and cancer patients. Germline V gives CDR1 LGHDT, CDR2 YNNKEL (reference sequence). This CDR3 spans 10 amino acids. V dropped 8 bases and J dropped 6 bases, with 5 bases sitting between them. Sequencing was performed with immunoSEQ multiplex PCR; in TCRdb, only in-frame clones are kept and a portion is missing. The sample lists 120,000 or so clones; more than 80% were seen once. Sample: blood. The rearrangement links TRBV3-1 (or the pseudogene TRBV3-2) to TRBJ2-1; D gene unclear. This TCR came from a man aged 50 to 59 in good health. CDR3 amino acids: CASGLNEQFF. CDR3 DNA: TGTGCCAGCGGGCTCAATGAGCAGTTCTTC.